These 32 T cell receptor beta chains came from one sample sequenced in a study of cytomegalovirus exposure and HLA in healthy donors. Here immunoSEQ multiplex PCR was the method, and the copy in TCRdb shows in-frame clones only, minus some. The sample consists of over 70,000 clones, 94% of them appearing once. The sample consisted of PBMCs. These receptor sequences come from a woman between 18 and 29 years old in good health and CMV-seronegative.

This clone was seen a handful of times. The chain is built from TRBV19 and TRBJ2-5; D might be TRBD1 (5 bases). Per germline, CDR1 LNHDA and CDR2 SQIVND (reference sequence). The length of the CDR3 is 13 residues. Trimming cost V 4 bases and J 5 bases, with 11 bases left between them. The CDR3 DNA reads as TGTGCCAGTAGTAATACAGGTCAGGAGACCCAGTACTTC. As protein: CASSNTGQETQYF. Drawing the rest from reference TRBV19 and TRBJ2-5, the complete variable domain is DGGITQSPKYLFRKEGQNVTLSCEQNLNHDAMYWYRQDPGQGLRLIYYSQIVNDFQKGDIAEGYSVSREKKESFPLTVTSAQKNPTAFYLCASSNTGQETQYFGPGTRLLVL.

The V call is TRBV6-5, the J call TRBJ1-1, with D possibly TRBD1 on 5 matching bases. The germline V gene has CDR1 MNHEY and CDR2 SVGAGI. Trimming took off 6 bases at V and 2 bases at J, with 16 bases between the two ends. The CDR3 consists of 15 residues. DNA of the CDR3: TGTGCCAGCAGGCCCACCGGGACTCTAAACACTGAAGCTTTCTTT. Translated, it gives CASRPTGTLNTEAFF.

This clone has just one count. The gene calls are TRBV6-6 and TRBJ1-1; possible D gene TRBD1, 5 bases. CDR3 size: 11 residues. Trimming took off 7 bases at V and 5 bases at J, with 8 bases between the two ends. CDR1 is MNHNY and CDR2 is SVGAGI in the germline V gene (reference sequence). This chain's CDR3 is CASTGLTEAFF. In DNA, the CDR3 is TGTGCCAGCACAGGGCTGACTGAAGCTTTCTTT.

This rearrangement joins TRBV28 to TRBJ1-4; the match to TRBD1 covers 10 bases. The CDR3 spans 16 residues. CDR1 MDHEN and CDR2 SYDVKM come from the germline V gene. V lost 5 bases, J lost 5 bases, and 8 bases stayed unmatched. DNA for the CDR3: TGTGCCAGCAGTACTGTGACAGGGGGCCTGAATGAAAAACTGTTTTTT. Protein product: CASSTVTGGLNEKLFF.

The CDR3 is CASSRGVNEKLFF. The DNA of the CDR3 is TGCGCCAGCAGCCGCGGAGTCAATGAAAAACTGTTTTTT. The chain links TRBV4-1 to TRBJ1-4; D gene unclear. Germline CDR1 MGHRA, CDR2 YSYEKL. The germline V and J ends were trimmed by 4 bases and 5 bases, with 8 bases remaining between them. The CDR3 has 13 amino acids.

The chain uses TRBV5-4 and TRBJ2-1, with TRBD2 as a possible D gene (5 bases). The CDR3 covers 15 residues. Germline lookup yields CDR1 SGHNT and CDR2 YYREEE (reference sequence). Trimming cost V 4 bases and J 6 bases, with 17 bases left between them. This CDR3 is CASSHLIKRSNEQFF. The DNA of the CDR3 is TGTGCCAGCAGCCACTTGATAAAGCGGAGCAATGAGCAGTTCTTC.

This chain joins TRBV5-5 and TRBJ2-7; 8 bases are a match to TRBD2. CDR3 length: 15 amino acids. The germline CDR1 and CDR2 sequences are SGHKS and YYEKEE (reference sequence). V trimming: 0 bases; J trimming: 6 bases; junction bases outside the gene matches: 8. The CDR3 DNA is TGTGCCAGCAGCTTGGTTCCGCACGGGACTAGCGAGCAGTACTTC. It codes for CASSLVPHGTSEQYF. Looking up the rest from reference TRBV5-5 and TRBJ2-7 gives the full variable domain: DAGVTQSPTHLIKTRGQQVTLRCSPISGHKSVSWYQQVLGQGPQFIFQYYEKEERGRGNFPDRFSARQFPNYSSELNVNALLLGDSALYLCASSLVPHGTSEQYFGPGTRLTVT.

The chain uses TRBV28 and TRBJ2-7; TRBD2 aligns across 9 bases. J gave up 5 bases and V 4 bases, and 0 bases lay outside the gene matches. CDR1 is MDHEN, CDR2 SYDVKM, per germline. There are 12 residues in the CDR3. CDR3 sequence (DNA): TGTGCCAGCAGTTGGACTAGCGACGAGCAGTACTTC. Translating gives CASSWTSDEQYF.

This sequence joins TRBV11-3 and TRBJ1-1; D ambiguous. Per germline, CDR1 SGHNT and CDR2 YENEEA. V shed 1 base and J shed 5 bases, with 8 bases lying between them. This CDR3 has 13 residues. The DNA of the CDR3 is TGTGCCAGCAGCTTAGTTATTAATACTGAAGCTTTCTTT. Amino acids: CASSLVINTEAFF.

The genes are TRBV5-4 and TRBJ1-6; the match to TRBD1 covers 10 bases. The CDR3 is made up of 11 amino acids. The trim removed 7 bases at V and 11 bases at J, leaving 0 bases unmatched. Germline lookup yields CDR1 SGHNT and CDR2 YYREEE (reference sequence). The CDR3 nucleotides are TGTGCCAGCGGACAGGGGGCACCCCTCCACTTT. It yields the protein CASGQGAPLHF.

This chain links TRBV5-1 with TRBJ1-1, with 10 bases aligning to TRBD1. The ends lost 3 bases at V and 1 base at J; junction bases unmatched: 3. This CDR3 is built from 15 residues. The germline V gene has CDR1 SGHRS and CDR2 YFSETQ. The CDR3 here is CASSWRTGGNTEAFF. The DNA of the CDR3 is TGCGCCAGCAGCTGGAGGACAGGGGGGAACACTGAAGCTTTCTTT.

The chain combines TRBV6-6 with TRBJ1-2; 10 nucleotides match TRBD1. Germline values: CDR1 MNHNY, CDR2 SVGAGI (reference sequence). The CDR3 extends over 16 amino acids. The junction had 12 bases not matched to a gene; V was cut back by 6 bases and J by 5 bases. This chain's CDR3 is CASRQNTGTGEYGYTF. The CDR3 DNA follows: TGTGCCAGCAGACAAAACACCGGGACAGGGGAGTATGGCTACACCTTC.

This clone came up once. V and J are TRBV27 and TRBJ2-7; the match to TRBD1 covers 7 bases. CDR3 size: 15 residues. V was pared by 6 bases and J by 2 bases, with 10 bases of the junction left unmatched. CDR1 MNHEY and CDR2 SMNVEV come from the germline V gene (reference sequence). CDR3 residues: CASRGDSPTTYEQYF. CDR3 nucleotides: TGTGCCAGCAGAGGGGACAGTCCTACCACCTACGAGCAGTACTTC.

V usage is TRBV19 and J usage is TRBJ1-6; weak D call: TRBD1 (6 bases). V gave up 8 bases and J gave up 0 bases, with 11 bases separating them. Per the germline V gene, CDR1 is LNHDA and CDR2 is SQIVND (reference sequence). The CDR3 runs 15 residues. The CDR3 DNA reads TGTGCCAGTGCGGACAGAATCTCCTATAATTCACCCCTCCACTTT. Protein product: CASADRISYNSPLHF.

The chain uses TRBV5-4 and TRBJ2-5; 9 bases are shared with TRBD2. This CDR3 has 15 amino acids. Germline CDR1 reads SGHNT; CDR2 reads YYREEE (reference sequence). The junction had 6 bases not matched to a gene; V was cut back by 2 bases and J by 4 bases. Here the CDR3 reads CASSLRAGGGETQYF. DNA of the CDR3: TGTGCCAGCAGCTTACGAGCGGGGGGTGGAGAGACCCAGTACTTC. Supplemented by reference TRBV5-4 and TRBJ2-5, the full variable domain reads ETGVTQSPTHLIKTRGQQVTLRCSSQSGHNTVSWYQQALGQGPQFIFQYYREEENGRGNFPPRFSGLQFPNYSSELNVNALELDDSALYLCASSLRAGGGETQYFGPGTRLLVL.

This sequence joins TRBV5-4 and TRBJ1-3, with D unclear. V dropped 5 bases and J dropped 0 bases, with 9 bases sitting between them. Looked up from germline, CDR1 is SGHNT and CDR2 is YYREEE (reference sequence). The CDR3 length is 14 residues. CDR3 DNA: TGTGCCAGCAGTTCGTTTCTCTCTGGAAACACCATATATTTT. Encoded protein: CASSSFLSGNTIYF.

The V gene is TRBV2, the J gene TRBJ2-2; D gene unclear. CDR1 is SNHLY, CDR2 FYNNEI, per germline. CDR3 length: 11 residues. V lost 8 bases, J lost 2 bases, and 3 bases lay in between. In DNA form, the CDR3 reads TGTGCCAGCCTAAACACCGGGGAGCTGTTTTTT. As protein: CASLNTGELFF.

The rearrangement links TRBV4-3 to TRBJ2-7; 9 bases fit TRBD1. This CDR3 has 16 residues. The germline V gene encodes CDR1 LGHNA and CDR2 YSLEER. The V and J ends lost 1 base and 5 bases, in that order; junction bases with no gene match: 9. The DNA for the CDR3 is TGCGCCAGCAGCCAAGGCCCGGGACAGGGTTCCGACGAGCAGTACTTC. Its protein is CASSQGPGQGSDEQYF.

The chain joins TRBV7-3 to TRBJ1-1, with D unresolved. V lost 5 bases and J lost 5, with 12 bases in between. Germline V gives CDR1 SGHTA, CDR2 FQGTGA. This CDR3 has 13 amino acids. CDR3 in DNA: TGTGCCAGCAGCGTAAACAGTGAAACTGAAGCTTTCTTT. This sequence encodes CASSVNSETEAFF.

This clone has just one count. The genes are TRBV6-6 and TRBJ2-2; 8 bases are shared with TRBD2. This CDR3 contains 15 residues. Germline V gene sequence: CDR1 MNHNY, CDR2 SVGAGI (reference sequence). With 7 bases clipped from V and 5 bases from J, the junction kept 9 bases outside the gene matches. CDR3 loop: CASIISGGYTGELFF. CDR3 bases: TGTGCCAGCATCATAAGCGGGGGTTATACCGGGGAGCTGTTTTTT.

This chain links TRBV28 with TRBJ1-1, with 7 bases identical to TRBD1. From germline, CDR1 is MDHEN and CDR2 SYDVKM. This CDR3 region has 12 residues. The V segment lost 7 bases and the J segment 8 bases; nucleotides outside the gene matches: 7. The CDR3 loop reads CASNLGQREAFF. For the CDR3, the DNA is TGTGCCAGCAATCTGGGACAGCGAGAAGCTTTCTTT.

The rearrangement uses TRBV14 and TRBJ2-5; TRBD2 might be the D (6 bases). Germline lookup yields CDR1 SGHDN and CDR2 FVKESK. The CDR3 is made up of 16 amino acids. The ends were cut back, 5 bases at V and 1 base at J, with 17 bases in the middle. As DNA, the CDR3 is TGTGCCAGCAGCTGGCGGGACTCCCAATCCCAAGAGACCCAGTACTTC. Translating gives CASSWRDSQSQETQYF.

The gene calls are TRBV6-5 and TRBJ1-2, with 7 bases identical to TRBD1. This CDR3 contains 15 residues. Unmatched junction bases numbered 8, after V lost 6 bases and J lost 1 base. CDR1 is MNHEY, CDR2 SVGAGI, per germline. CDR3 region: CASRDTGVVNYGYTF. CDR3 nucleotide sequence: TGTGCCAGCAGAGATACAGGGGTTGTTAACTATGGCTACACCTTC.

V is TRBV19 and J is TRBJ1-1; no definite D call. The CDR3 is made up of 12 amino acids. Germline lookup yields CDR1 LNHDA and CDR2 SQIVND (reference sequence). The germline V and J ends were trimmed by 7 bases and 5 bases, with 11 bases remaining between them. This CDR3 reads CASTGSRTEAFF. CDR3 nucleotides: TGTGCCAGTACAGGTTCCAGGACTGAAGCTTTCTTT.

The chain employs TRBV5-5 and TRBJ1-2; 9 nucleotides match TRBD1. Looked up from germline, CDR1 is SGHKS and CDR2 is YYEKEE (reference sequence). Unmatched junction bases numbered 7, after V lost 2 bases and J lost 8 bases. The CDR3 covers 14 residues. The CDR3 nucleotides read TGTGCCAGCAGCTTCGGGGACAGGGATAGAGGCTACACCTTC. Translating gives CASSFGDRDRGYTF.

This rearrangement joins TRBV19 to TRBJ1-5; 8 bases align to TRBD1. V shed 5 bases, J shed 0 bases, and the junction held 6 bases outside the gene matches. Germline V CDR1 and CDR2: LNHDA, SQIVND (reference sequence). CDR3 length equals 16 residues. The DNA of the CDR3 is TGTGCCAGTAGTGACAGGGGACTTTATAGCAATCAGCCCCAGCATTTT. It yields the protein CASSDRGLYSNQPQHF.

CDR3 DNA sequence: TGTGCCAGCAGTTATCCCGGGACAGGTTACGGGGGTGAAAAACTGTTTTTT. It codes for CASSYPGTGYGGEKLFF. The J gene is TRBJ1-4, the V gene TRBV28; 8 bases are a match to TRBD1. Looked up from germline, CDR1 is MDHEN and CDR2 is SYDVKM. The CDR3 loop spans 17 amino acids. V dropped 4 bases and J dropped 7; count of bases not matched to a gene: 14.

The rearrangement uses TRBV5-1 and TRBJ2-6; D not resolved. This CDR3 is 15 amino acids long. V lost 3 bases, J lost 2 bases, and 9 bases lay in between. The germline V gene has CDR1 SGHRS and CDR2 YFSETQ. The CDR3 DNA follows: TGCGCCAGCAGCTCCCCACGGGCTGGGGCCAACGTCCTGACTTTC. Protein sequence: CASSSPRAGANVLTF.

CDR3 sequence: CASSPPVGQGFEKLFF. In nucleotides, the CDR3 is TGTGCCAGCTCACCACCCGTGGGACAGGGGTTTGAAAAACTGTTTTTT. V is TRBV18 and J is TRBJ1-4; 10 positions match TRBD1. The CDR3 totals 16 residues. Germline V gene lookup returns CDR1 KGHSH and CDR2 LQKENI. Unmatched junction bases numbered 5, after V lost 0 bases and J lost 7 bases.

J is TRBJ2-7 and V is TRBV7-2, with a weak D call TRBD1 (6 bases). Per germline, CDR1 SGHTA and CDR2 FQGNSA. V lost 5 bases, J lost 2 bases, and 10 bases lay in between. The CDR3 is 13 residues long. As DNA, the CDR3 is TGTGCCAGCAGCGGACAGTTACCCTACGAGCAGTACTTC. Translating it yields CASSGQLPYEQYF.

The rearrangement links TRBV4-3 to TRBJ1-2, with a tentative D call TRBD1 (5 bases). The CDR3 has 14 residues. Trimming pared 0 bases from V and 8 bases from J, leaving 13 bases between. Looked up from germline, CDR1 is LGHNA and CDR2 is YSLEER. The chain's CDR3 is CASSQDFQGTGYTF. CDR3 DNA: TGCGCCAGCAGCCAAGATTTCCAGGGTACAGGCTACACCTTC.

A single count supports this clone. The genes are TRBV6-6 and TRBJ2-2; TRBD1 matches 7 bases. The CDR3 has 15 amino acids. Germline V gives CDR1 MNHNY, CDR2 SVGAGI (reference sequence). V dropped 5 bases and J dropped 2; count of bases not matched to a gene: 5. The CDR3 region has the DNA TGTGCCAGCAGTCGGACAGGTTCCAACACCGGGGAGCTGTTTTTT. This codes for CASSRTGSNTGELFF.